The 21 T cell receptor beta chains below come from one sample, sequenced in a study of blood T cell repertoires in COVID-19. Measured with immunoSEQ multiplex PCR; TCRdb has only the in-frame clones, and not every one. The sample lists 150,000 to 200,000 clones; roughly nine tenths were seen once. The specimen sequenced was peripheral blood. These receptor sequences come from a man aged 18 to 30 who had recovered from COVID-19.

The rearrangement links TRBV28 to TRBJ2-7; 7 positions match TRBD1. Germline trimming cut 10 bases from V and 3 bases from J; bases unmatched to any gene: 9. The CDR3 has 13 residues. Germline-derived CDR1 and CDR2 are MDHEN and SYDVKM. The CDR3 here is CATTTGWNYEQYF. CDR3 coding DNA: TGTGCCACCACGACAGGGTGGAACTACGAGCAGTACTTC.

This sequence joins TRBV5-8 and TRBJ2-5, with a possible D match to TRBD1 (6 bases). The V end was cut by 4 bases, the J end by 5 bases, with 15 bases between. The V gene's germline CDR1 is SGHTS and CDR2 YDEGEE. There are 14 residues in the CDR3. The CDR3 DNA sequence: TGTGCCAGCAGCCCGGGACATCGAGGGGAGACCCAGTACTTC. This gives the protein CASSPGHRGETQYF.

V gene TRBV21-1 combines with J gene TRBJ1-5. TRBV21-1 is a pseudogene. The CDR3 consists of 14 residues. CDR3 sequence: CAWGAGGVNQPQHF. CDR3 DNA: TGTGCCTGGGGGGCGGGAGGGGTCAATCAGCCCCAGCATTTT.

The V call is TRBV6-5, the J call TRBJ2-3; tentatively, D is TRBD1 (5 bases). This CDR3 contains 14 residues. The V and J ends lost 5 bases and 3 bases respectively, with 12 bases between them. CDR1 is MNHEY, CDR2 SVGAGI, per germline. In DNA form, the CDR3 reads TGTGCCAGCAGTCCCCCCGACAGTACAGATACGCAGTATTTT. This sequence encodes CASSPPDSTDTQYF.

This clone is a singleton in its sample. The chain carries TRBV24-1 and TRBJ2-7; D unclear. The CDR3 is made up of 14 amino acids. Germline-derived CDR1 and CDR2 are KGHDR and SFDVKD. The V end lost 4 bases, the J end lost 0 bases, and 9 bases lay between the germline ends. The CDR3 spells CATSEGLSSYEQYF. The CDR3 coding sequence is TGTGCCACCAGTGAGGGCCTTAGCTCCTACGAGCAGTACTTC.

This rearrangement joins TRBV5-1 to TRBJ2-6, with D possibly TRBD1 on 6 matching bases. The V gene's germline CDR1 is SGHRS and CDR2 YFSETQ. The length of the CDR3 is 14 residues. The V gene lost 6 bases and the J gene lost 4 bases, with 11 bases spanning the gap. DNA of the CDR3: TGCGCCAGCACTACTGGGACAGGGGCCAACGTCCTGACTTTC. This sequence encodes CASTTGTGANVLTF.

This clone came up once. The CDR3 is CASSQEEGMSTEAFF. CDR3 nucleotides: TGCGCCAGCAGCCAAGAGGAGGGGATGAGCACTGAAGCTTTCTTT. The chain links TRBV4-3 to TRBJ1-1; D might be TRBD1 (5 bases). Germline CDR1 and CDR2: LGHNA and YSLEER. V lost 0 bases and J 4 bases, leaving 12 bases between the germline ends. CDR3 size: 15 residues.

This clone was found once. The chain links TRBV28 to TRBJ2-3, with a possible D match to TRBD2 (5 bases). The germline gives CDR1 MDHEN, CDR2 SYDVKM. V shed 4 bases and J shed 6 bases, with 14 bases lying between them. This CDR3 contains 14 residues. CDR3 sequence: CASSSPGVSDTQYF. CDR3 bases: TGTGCCAGCAGTTCCCCCGGGGTGTCCGATACGCAGTATTTT.

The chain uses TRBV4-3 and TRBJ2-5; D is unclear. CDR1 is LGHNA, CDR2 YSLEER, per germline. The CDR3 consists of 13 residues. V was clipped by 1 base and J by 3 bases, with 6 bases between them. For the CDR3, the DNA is TGCGCCAGCAGCCAAGTTCAGGAAGAGACCCAGTACTTC. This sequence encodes CASSQVQEETQYF.

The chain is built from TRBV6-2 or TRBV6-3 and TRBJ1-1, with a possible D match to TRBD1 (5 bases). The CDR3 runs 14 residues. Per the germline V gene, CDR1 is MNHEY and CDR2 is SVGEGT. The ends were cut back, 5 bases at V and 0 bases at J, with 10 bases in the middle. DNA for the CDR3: TGTGCCAGCAGTAGGGCAGGGATGAACACTGAAGCTTTCTTT. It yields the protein CASSRAGMNTEAFF.

CDR3 residues: CASSRPTGTSDTQYF. DNA for the CDR3: TGTGCCAGCAGCCGCCCCACGGGGACTTCAGATACGCAGTATTTT. J is TRBJ2-3 and V is TRBV28; possible D gene TRBD2, 6 bases. CDR3 size: 15 residues. CDR1 and CDR2 from the germline V gene are MDHEN and SYDVKM. The germline V and J ends were trimmed by 6 bases and 4 bases, with 17 bases remaining between them.

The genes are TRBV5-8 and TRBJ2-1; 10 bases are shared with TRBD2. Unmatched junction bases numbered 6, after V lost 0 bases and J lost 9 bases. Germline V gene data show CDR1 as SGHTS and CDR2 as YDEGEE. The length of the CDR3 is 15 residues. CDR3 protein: CASSLVLAGASEQFF. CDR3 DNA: TGTGCCAGCAGCTTGGTGCTAGCGGGAGCTTCTGAGCAGTTCTTC.

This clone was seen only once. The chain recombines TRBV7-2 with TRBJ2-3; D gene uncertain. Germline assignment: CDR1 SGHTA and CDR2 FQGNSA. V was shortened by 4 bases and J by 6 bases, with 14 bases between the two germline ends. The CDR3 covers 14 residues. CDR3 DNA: TGTGCCAGCAGCTCCCTGGGCCTGGTGGATACGCAGTATTTT. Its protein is CASSSLGLVDTQYF.

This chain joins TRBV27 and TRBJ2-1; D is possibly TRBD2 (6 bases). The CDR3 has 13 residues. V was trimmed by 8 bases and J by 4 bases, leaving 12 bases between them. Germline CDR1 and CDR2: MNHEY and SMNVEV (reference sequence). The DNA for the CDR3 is TGTGCCAGCGGGGGTAGCGGTTACAATGAGCAGTTCTTC. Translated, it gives CASGGSGYNEQFF.

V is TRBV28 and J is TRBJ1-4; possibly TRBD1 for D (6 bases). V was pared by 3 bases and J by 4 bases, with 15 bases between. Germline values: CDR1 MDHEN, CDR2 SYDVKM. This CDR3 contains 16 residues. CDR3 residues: CASSFPRDTYNEKLFF. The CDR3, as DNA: TGTGCCAGCAGTTTCCCCAGGGACACCTATAATGAAAAACTGTTTTTT.

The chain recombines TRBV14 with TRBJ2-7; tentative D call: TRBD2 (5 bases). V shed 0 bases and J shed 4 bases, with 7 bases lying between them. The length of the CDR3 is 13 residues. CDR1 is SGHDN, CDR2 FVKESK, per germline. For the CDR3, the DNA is TGTGCCAGCAGCCAAGATCGAGGGTACGAGCAGTACTTC. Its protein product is CASSQDRGYEQYF.

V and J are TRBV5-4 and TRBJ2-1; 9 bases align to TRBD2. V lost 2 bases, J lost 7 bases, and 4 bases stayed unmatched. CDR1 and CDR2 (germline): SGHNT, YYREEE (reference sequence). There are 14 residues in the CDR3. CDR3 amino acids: CASSFLAGVNEQFF. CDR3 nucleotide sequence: TGTGCCAGCAGCTTTTTAGCGGGAGTTAATGAGCAGTTCTTC.

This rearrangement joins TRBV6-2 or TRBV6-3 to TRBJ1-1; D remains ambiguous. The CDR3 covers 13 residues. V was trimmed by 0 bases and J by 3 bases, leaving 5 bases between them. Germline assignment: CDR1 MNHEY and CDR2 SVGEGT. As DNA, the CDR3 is TGTGCCAGCAGTTACTCGGGCTACACTGAAGCTTTCTTT. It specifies CASSYSGYTEAFF.

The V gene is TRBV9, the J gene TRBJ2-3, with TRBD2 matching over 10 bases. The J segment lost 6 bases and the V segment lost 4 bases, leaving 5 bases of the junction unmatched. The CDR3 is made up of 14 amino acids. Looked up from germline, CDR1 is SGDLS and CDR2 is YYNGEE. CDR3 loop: CASSPGLAVDTQYF. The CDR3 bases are TGTGCCAGCAGCCCCGGACTAGCGGTCGATACGCAGTATTTT.

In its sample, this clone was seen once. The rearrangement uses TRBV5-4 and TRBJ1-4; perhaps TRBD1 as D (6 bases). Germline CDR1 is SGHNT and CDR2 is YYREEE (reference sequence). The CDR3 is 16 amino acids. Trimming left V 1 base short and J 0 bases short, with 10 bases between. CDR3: CASSLQTGSTNEKLFF. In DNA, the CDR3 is TGTGCCAGCAGCTTGCAGACAGGTTCAACTAATGAAAAACTGTTTTTT.

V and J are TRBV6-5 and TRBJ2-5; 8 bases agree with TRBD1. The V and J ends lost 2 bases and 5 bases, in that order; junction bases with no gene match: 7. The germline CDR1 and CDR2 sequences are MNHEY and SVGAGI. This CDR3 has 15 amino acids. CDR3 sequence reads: CASSYRAGGKETQYF. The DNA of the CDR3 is TGTGCCAGCAGTTACCGGGCAGGGGGCAAGGAGACCCAGTACTTC.